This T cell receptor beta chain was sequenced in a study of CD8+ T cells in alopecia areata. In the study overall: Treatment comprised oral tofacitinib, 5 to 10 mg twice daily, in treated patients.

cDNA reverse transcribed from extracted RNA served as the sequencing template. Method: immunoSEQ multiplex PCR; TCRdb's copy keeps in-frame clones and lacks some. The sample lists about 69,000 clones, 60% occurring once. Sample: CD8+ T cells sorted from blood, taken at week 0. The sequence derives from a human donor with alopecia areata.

For the CDR3, the DNA is TGTGCCAGCAGCTTGGAGGCAGGGGATGGCTACACCTTC. Amino acids: CASSLEAGDGYTF. The chain uses TRBV5-6 and TRBJ1-2; maybe TRBD1 (6 bases). Trimming pared 0 bases from V and 6 bases from J, leaving 9 bases between. The CDR3 is made up of 13 amino acids. CDR1 is SGHDT and CDR2 is YYEEEE in the germline V gene.